The 2 T cell receptor beta chains reported below all come from one sample, sequenced in a study of shared clonotypes between healthy human individuals. Repertoires were generated with immunoSEQ multiplex PCR, while TCRdb's copy carries only in-frame clones and drops some. The table has under 80,000 clones, 60% to 65% seen once. Sequenced input: memory CD8+ T cells sorted from blood. Subset given: CD45RO+ cells pooled with CCR7-negative TemRA cells. Every receptor here comes from a man aged 25-40 years in good health.

This clone was detected a few times. The CDR3 is CASSAGVLEPQHF. The CDR3 DNA reads as TGCGCCAGCAGTGCAGGCGTCCTGGAGCCCCAGCATTTT. This chain uses TRBV10-1 with TRBJ1-5, with D uncertain. The CDR3 loop spans 13 amino acids. From germline, CDR1 is WNHNN and CDR2 SYGVQD (reference sequence). Trimming left V 4 bases short and J 8 bases short, with 12 bases between.

V gene TRBV2 combines with J gene TRBJ1-1; D possibly corresponds to TRBD1 (6 bases). This CDR3 contains 17 residues. Trimming removed 0 bases at V and 0 bases at J, with 14 bases between. The germline V gene has CDR1 SNHLY and CDR2 FYNNEI. The CDR3 nucleotides are TGTGCCAGCAGTGAAGCGACCTCACAGGGAGTGAACACTGAAGCTTTCTTT. Protein: CASSEATSQGVNTEAFF. Drawing the rest from reference TRBV2 and TRBJ1-1, the complete variable domain is EPEVTQTPSHQVTQMGQEVILRCVPISNHLYFYWYRQILGQKVEFLVSFYNNEISEKSEIFDDQFSVERPDGSNFTLKIRSTKLEDSAMYFCASSEATSQGVNTEAFFGQGTRLTVV.